This TCR beta chain was identified in a study of blood T cell repertoires in COVID-19. Study at large: The samples span acute and convalescent COVID-19 from the United States, Italy and Spain. The cDNA or gDNA used as material had been derived from T cells, B-cell-depleted T cells, or PBMCs.

This clone has a single count. In the study's own analysis: Counts of nucleated cells, estimated from reference gene primer amplification, were obtained. Sequencing used immunoSEQ multiplex PCR; TCRdb keeps in-frame clones, though not all of them. From that table come the V and J calls and clone size; the DNA was used to work out D and trimming. The sample shows 65,000 to 100,000 clones, 70% to 90% of them seen only once. Sequencing was done on a sample of peripheral blood. The clonotype comes from a man aged 45-60 years with acute or convalescent COVID-19.

CDR3 bases: TGCGCCAGCAGCTTGGTTGGGCAGGGCGTTAACACTGAAGCTTTCTTT. Protein product: CASSLVGQGVNTEAFF. V usage is TRBV5-1 and J usage is TRBJ1-1, with D possibly matching TRBD1 (5 bases). The CDR3 has 16 amino acids. Between the trimmed V and J ends, which lost 0 bases and 2 bases, there was a span of 14 bases. The germline V gene encodes CDR1 SGHRS and CDR2 YFSETQ. The full variable domain, in which reference TRBV5-1 and TRBJ1-1 provide the parts outside the CDR3, is KAGVTQTPRYLIKTRGQQVTLSCSPISGHRSVSWYQQTPGQGLQFLFEYFSETQRNKGNFPGRFSGRQFSNSRSEMNVSTLELGDSALYLCASSLVGQGVNTEAFFGQGTRLTVV.